One and the same sample provided the 8 T cell receptor beta chains below, sequenced in a study of T-cell memory formation after mild COVID-19. MiXCR, run by TCRdb on the 5' RACE reads, gives a single entry per CDR3 protein. The table records a few hundred thousand distinct CDR3 sequences, approximately 22% of them present only once. The sequenced sample was PBMCs or a T cell subset sorted from them (not recorded which). The receptors derive from a young man who had mild COVID-19 (a few samples of this study predate the infection). Cell type and time point are not known.

This chain connects TRBV10-3 to TRBJ2-1; D gene unclear. The CDR3 covers 16 residues. The V end lost 3 bases, the J end lost 1 base, and 13 bases lay between the germline ends. From germline, CDR1 is ENHRY and CDR2 SYGVKD. CDR3 DNA: TGTGCCATCAGTGACGTAGGGTCCCTGTCCTACAATGAGCAGTTCTTC. This sequence encodes CAISDVGSLSYNEQFF.

V is TRBV6-4 and J is TRBJ1-6; D is possibly TRBD1 (5 bases). CDR3 length: 13 amino acids. Germline values: CDR1 MRHNA, CDR2 SNTAGT. V was clipped by 5 bases and J by 10 bases, with 12 bases between them. The CDR3 here is CASSSGYGSPLHF. The CDR3, as DNA: TGTGCCAGCAGTTCAGGGTATGGATCACCCCTCCACTTT.

This clonotype was seen a handful of times. The chain is built from TRBV7-9 and TRBJ2-1, with a weak D call TRBD1 (6 bases). The V and J ends lost 1 base and 8 bases respectively, with 12 bases between them. Germline CDR1 is SEHNR and CDR2 is FQNEAQ (reference sequence). The CDR3 has 14 amino acids. CDR3 sequence (DNA): TGTGCCAGCAGCTTAGGAACAGGGTACGATGAGCAGTTCTTC. Translating gives CASSLGTGYDEQFF.

This clonotype was picked up a small number of times. CDR3 residues: CASSFSYGYTF. In nucleotides, the CDR3 is TGTGCCAGCAGCTTCAGTTATGGCTACACCTTC. The rearrangement links TRBV7-9 to TRBJ1-2, with no clear D. The CDR3 is made up of 11 amino acids. Germline CDR1 SEHNR, CDR2 FQNEAQ (reference sequence). The V end lost 3 bases, the J end lost 5 bases, and 4 bases lay between the germline ends.

This clonotype was seen ten or more times. This sequence joins TRBV11-2 and TRBJ1-3, with unresolved D. Germline V gene data show CDR1 as SGHAT and CDR2 as FQNNGV. The V gene lost 5 bases and the J gene lost 0 bases, with 17 bases spanning the gap. CDR3 length equals 17 residues. Here the CDR3 DNA reads TGTGCCAGCAGCCAAACGGACGCCGCGAGCTCTGGAAACACCATATATTTT. This sequence encodes CASSQTDAASSGNTIYF.

This clonotype was picked up a small number of times. The V and J genes are TRBV11-2 and TRBJ2-1; TRBD2 matches at 8 bases. CDR1 and CDR2 (germline): SGHAT, FQNNGV. The CDR3 loop spans 17 amino acids. The ends lost 1 base at V and 6 bases at J; junction bases unmatched: 11. The CDR3 DNA follows: TGTGCCAGCAGCTTAGGGGTTGGAGCGGGGGTCCTCAATGAGCAGTTCTTC. Translation gives CASSLGVGAGVLNEQFF.

The sample holds a few counts of this clonotype. V usage is TRBV19 and J usage is TRBJ2-1; D possibly corresponds to TRBD1 (5 bases). CDR3 length: 13 amino acids. The germline V gene has CDR1 LNHDA and CDR2 SQIVND (reference sequence). Trimming cost V 3 bases and J 5 bases, with 8 bases left between them. The CDR3 loop reads CASSIGHNNEQFF. The CDR3 nucleotides read TGTGCCAGTAGTATTGGACACAACAATGAGCAGTTCTTC. Supplemented by reference TRBV19 and TRBJ2-1, the full variable domain reads DGGITQSPKYLFRKEGQNVTLSCEQNLNHDAMYWYRQDPGQGLRLIYYSQIVNDFQKGDIAEGYSVSREKKESFPLTVTSAQKNPTAFYLCASSIGHNNEQFFGPGTRLTVL.

This clonotype was detected a few times. The V call is TRBV5-1, the J call TRBJ2-7; TRBD1 matches at 11 bases. Losses at the gene ends were 4 bases for V and 5 bases for J; bases not matched to a gene: 5. This CDR3 is built from 14 residues. Germline V CDR1 and CDR2: SGHRS, YFSETQ. The CDR3: CASSLLGQGDEQYV. DNA for the CDR3: TGCGCCAGCAGCCTGTTGGGACAGGGGGACGAGCAGTACGTC.